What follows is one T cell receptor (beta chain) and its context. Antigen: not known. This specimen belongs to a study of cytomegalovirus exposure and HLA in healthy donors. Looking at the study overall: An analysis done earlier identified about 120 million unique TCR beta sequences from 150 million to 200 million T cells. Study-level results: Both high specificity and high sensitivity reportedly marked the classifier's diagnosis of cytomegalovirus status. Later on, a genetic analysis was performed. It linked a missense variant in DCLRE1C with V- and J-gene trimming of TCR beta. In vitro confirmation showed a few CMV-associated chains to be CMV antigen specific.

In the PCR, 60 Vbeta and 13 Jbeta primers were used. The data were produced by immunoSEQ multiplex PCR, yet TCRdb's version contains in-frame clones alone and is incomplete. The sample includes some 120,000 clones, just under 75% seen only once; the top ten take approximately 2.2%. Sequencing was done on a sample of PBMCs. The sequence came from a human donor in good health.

The CDR3 spells CASSGQTGGNYGYTF. CDR3 nucleotides: TGTGCCAGCAGTGGACAGACAGGGGGTAACTATGGCTACACCTTC. The rearrangement links TRBV2 to TRBJ1-2; TRBD1 aligns across 9 bases. Germline V gives CDR1 SNHLY, CDR2 FYNNEI. The CDR3 consists of 15 residues. Trimming removed 4 bases from V and 1 base from J; junction bases left unmatched: 4.